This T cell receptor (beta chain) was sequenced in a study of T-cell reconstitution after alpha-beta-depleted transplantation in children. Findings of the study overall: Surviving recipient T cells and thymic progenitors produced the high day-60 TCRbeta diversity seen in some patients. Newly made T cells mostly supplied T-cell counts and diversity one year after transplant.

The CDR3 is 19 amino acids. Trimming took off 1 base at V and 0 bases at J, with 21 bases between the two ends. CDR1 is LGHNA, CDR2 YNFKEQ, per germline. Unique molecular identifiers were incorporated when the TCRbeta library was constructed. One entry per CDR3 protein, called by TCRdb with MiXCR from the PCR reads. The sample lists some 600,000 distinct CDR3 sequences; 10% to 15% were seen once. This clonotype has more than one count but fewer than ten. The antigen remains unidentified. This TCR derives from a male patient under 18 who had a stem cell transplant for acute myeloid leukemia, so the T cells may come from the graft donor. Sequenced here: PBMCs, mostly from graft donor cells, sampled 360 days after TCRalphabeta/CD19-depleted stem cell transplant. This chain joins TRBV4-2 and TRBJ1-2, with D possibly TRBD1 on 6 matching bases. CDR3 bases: TGTGCCAGCAGCCAAGTTACCCGGGGGCAGGGGACTGCTAACTATGGCTACACCTTC. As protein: CASSQVTRGQGTANYGYTF.